This T cell receptor (beta chain) was captured in a study of cytomegalovirus exposure and HLA in healthy donors. Study at large: In terms of ancestry, the Caucasian-associated cluster contained 75% to 85% of the roughly 360 genotyped donors.

The CDR3 length is 15 residues. Germline CDR1 SGHTA, CDR2 FQGNSA. V lost 5 bases and J 11 bases, leaving 19 bases between the germline ends. A word on this clone: Its antigen is undetermined.

Primers: 60 Vbeta forward and 13 Jbeta reverse. In the original processing: An analysis performed later counted about 80 million unique TCR beta chains (approximately 11 million of them shared). Data came from immunoSEQ multiplex PCR; TCRdb stores just in-frame clones and leaves some out. The DNA was the basis for D and trimming; V, J and clone size are from that table. The sample includes about 170,000 clones, approximately 81% seen only once; the top ten take around 1.5%. Study-wide points: Previously analyzed data showed that most TCR beta V segments were productive at a frequency of about 87% or about 30%.

This clonotype was sampled from a male donor in good health and CMV-seronegative. The sequenced sample was PBMCs. The chain has TRBV7-2 and TRBJ1-6; D remains unclear. CDR3 region: CASSINEGPGAPLHF. In nucleotides, the CDR3 is TGTGCCAGCAGCATTAATGAGGGCCCCGGTGCACCCCTCCACTTT.